A single sample gave rise to the 30 T cell receptor beta chains below, sequenced in a study of blood T cell repertoires in COVID-19. Repertoires were generated with immunoSEQ multiplex PCR, while TCRdb's copy carries only in-frame clones and drops some. The sample yields approximately 470,000 clones, approximately 85% seen once. The sequencing input was peripheral blood. The source is a human donor in a cohort sampled during active COVID-19.

This chain connects TRBV6-5 to TRBJ2-5, with D possibly matching TRBD2 (6 bases). CDR3 length: 14 residues. V dropped 5 bases and J dropped 5 bases, with 15 bases sitting between them. Germline V gives CDR1 MNHEY, CDR2 SVGAGI. Written as DNA, the CDR3 is TGTGCCAGCAGTAAGGGAGGAAGCGTGGAGACCCAGTACTTC. It codes for CASSKGGSVETQYF.

The V gene is TRBV4-1, the J gene TRBJ2-5; TRBD2 matches 11 bases. The junction had 9 bases not matched to a gene; V was cut back by 4 bases and J by 5 bases. The V gene's germline CDR1 is MGHRA and CDR2 YSYEKL. CDR3 size: 16 residues. This CDR3 is CASSPTSGSSAETQYF. CDR3 DNA: TGCGCCAGCAGCCCAACTAGCGGGAGTTCTGCGGAGACCCAGTACTTC.

V and J are TRBV7-2 and TRBJ2-6; a possible D gene is TRBD1 (6 bases). Between the trimmed V and J ends, which lost 0 bases and 0 bases, there was a span of 6 bases. Germline V lookup: CDR1 SGHTA, CDR2 FQGNSA. The CDR3 spans 16 residues. The CDR3, as DNA: TGTGCCAGCAGCTTAGCGGGGGCCTCTGGGGCCAACGTCCTGACTTTC. This translates into CASSLAGASGANVLTF.

This chain joins TRBV24-1 and TRBJ2-1; D is perhaps TRBD2 (5 bases). Deletions cut 10 bases from V and 8 bases from J, with 26 bases between. This CDR3 region has 16 residues. Germline V gives CDR1 KGHDR, CDR2 SFDVKD. The DNA of the CDR3 is TGTGCCACGTCCACCGAACCGGGGAAGGATTGGGATGAGCAGTTCTTC. Its translation is CATSTEPGKDWDEQFF.

This sequence joins TRBV29-1 and TRBJ1-4, with TRBD1 as a possible D gene (5 bases). Germline V gene lookup returns CDR1 SQVTM and CDR2 ANQGSEA. The CDR3 has 14 amino acids. V shed 0 bases and J shed 6 bases, with 11 bases lying between them. Here the CDR3 reads CSVEDTGADEKLFF. The CDR3 DNA reads as TGCAGCGTTGAAGATACTGGGGCAGATGAAAAACTGTTTTTT.

This clone was counted only a few times. The V gene is TRBV11-2, the J gene TRBJ1-5, with D possibly matching TRBD1 (6 bases). The ends were cut back, 2 bases at V and 6 bases at J, with 14 bases in the middle. CDR3 length: 15 residues. From germline, CDR1 is SGHAT and CDR2 FQNNGV. CDR3 loop: CASSLTGYVGQPQHF. The CDR3 DNA reads TGTGCCAGCAGCTTAACAGGGTACGTTGGTCAGCCCCAGCATTTT.

This clone was counted between two and nine times. V and J are TRBV29-1 and TRBJ1-1; D unclear. V lost 5 bases and J 0 bases, leaving 10 bases between the germline ends. The CDR3 has 13 residues. Germline CDR1 SQVTM, CDR2 ANQGSEA. As DNA, the CDR3 is TGCAGCGTTTTCTGGGAGGTGAACACTGAAGCTTTCTTT. This translates into CSVFWEVNTEAFF.

The chain carries TRBV2 and TRBJ2-3; no definite D call. The CDR3 totals 14 residues. Germline CDR1 and CDR2: SNHLY and FYNNEI. V was clipped by 3 bases and J by 2 bases, with 9 bases between them. Here the CDR3 reads CASSDTLVTDTQYF. In nucleotides, the CDR3 is TGTGCCAGCAGTGACACTTTGGTCACAGATACGCAGTATTTT.

V gene TRBV6-1 combines with J gene TRBJ2-5, with D unclear. CDR1 MNHNS and CDR2 SASEGT come from the germline V gene. V shed 0 bases and J shed 3 bases, with 8 bases lying between them. This CDR3 contains 14 residues. DNA for the CDR3: TGTGCCAGCAGTGAAGCTAACAGAAAAGAGACCCAGTACTTC. The encoded protein is CASSEANRKETQYF.

This clone has a count of ten or more. The rearrangement uses TRBV9 and TRBJ2-2, with unresolved D. V was pared by 0 bases and J by 0 bases, with 9 bases between. There are 16 residues in the CDR3. CDR1 is SGDLS and CDR2 is YYNGEE in the germline V gene. As DNA, the CDR3 is TGTGCCAGCAGCGTAGGTCTGGCAGCGAACACCGGGGAGCTGTTTTTT. Its protein product is CASSVGLAANTGELFF. The whole variable domain, remainder taken from reference TRBV9 and TRBJ2-2, is DSGVTQTPKHLITATGQRVTLRCSPRSGDLSVYWYQQSLDQGLQFLIQYYNGEERAKGNILERFSAQQFPDLHSELNLSSLELGDSALYFCASSVGLAANTGELFFGEGSRLTVL.

V and J are TRBV4-3 and TRBJ2-6; possibly TRBD2 for D (6 bases). V lost 7 bases and J lost 3, with 22 bases in between. CDR1 LGHNA and CDR2 YSLEER come from the germline V gene. The CDR3 is 18 amino acids. The CDR3 reads CASTFQAGPLDGANVLTF. CDR3 nucleotides: TGCGCCAGCACCTTCCAAGCGGGTCCGCTAGATGGGGCCAACGTCCTGACTTTC.

The V and J genes are TRBV3-1 (or the pseudogene TRBV3-2) and TRBJ1-4; D gene uncertain. Looked up from germline, CDR1 is LGHDT and CDR2 is YNNKEL (reference sequence). CDR3 size: 15 residues. The V end lost 3 bases, the J end lost 0 bases, and 8 bases lay between the germline ends. CDR3 DNA: TGTGCCAGCAGCCAGGAGACTGCAACTAATGAAAAACTGTTTTTT. It codes for CASSQETATNEKLFF.

V gene TRBV7-3 combines with J gene TRBJ2-6; D is unclear. This CDR3 has 14 amino acids. Germline CDR1 is SGHTA and CDR2 is FQGTGA. Deletions cut 6 bases from V and 1 base from J, with 7 bases between. In DNA, the CDR3 is TGTGCCAGCAGTTCCGGGTCTGGGGCCAACGTCCTGACTTTC. This codes for CASSSGSGANVLTF.

The chain has TRBV27 and TRBJ2-1; 10 bases map to TRBD1. Germline V gene sequence: CDR1 MNHEY, CDR2 SMNVEV (reference sequence). CDR3 length: 15 residues. V lost 6 bases and J lost 6; bases outside the gene matches: 8. This chain's CDR3 is CASSHYRDRGNEQFF. The CDR3 nucleotides are TGTGCCAGCAGCCATTACCGGGACAGGGGCAATGAGCAGTTCTTC.

Details on this clone: One base away lies a much larger clone, so this may be a sequencing read error. The chain carries TRBV5-5 and TRBJ1-1; a weak D match, TRBD1 (6 bases). The CDR3 is made up of 14 amino acids. From germline, CDR1 is SGHKS and CDR2 YYEKEE (reference sequence). V lost 2 bases and J lost 1, with 9 bases in between. The CDR3 DNA reads TGTGCCAGCAGCTTAGTACAGGGGAACACTGAAGCTTTCTTT. Residues: CASSLVQGNTEAFF.

The rearrangement links TRBV5-1 to TRBJ2-5, with 7 positions matching TRBD2. The CDR3 runs to 13 residues. Unmatched junction bases numbered 3, after V lost 5 bases and J lost 2 bases. Germline lookup yields CDR1 SGHRS and CDR2 YFSETQ. CDR3 protein: CASRAGLQETQYF. The CDR3 DNA is TGCGCCAGCAGAGCGGGGCTGCAAGAGACCCAGTACTTC.

J is TRBJ1-5 and V is TRBV19, with D hard to call. This CDR3 spans 13 amino acids. Trimming took 5 bases from V and 5 from J, leaving 10 bases between them. From germline, CDR1 is LNHDA and CDR2 SQIVND (reference sequence). CDR3 amino acids: CASSARTDQPQHF. The CDR3 DNA is TGTGCCAGTAGTGCCAGGACTGATCAGCCCCAGCATTTT.

CDR3 sequence: CASSTRLASSYNEQFF. CDR3 coding DNA: TGTGCCAGCAGCACCCGGCTAGCGAGCTCCTACAATGAGCAGTTCTTC. The V gene is TRBV6-2 or TRBV6-3, the J gene TRBJ2-1; a possible D gene is TRBD2 (6 bases). V dropped 6 bases and J dropped 0 bases, with 15 bases sitting between them. The CDR3 is made up of 16 amino acids. Germline V lookup: CDR1 MNHEY, CDR2 SVGEGT.

The rearrangement links TRBV3-1 (or the pseudogene TRBV3-2) to TRBJ1-2; TRBD1 agrees at 9 bases. The germline CDR1 and CDR2 sequences are LGHDT and YNNKEL (reference sequence). The CDR3 contains 13 residues. V lost 5 bases and J lost 6; bases outside the gene matches: 4. Here the CDR3 reads CASSYRGLDGYTF. DNA of the CDR3: TGTGCCAGCAGCTACAGGGGGCTCGATGGCTACACCTTC.

The chain recombines TRBV19 with TRBJ1-1; 10 bases line up with TRBD1. The germline gives CDR1 LNHDA, CDR2 SQIVND (reference sequence). The junction had 8 bases not matched to a gene; V was cut back by 3 bases and J by 4 bases. The CDR3 covers 16 residues. The CDR3 reads CASSIGGDRGGTEAFF. CDR3 bases: TGTGCCAGTAGTATTGGGGGGGACAGGGGCGGCACTGAAGCTTTCTTT.

The chain recombines TRBV4-1 with TRBJ2-7; 8 bases line up with TRBD2. The V gene end was trimmed by 0 bases and the J gene end by 0 bases; junction bases not matched to a gene: 1. Germline V CDR1 and CDR2: MGHRA, YSYEKL. This CDR3 contains 15 residues. This chain's CDR3 is CASSQEAGVSYEQYF. The CDR3 bases are TGCGCCAGCAGCCAAGAAGCGGGGGTCTCCTACGAGCAGTACTTC.

This chain links TRBV3-1 (or the pseudogene TRBV3-2) with TRBJ1-2, with D unresolved. Germline CDR1 LGHDT, CDR2 YNNKEL (reference sequence). The CDR3 totals 13 residues. V gave up 2 bases and J gave up 7 bases, with 11 bases separating them. For the CDR3, the DNA is TGTGCCAGCAGCCAATTTCTACCTGGTGGCTACACCTTC. Translated, it gives CASSQFLPGGYTF.

The CDR3 DNA reads TGTGCCAGCAGCCCACCCAGCGGGGGCCTTTACAATGAGCAGTTCTTC. This translates into CASSPPSGGLYNEQFF. This chain links TRBV7-9 with TRBJ2-1; 8 bases line up with TRBD2. CDR3 size: 16 residues. The V gene's germline CDR1 is SEHNR and CDR2 FQNEAQ (reference sequence). The V segment lost 5 bases and the J segment 4 bases; nucleotides outside the gene matches: 10. The full variable domain, rest sourced from reference TRBV7-9 and TRBJ2-1, is DTGVSQNPRHKITKRGQNVTFRCDPISEHNRLYWYRQTLGQGPEFLTYFQNEAQLEKSRLLSDRFSAERPKGSFSTLEIQRTEQGDSAMYLCASSPPSGGLYNEQFFGPGTRLTVL.

This clone was seen only once. The chain links TRBV6-6 to TRBJ2-7; 7 bases align to TRBD1. CDR1 is MNHNY, CDR2 SVGAGI, per germline (reference sequence). V trimming: 7 bases; J trimming: 2 bases; junction bases outside the gene matches: 8. The CDR3 is 14 residues long. The CDR3 protein is CASTGTDPTYEQYF. For the CDR3, the DNA is TGTGCCAGCACGGGGACAGACCCTACCTACGAGCAGTACTTC.

Of note for this clone: The junction and the germline gene differ at one end; a read error may be behind it. This chain connects TRBV4-3 to TRBJ2-1; TRBD2 is a possible D gene (6 bases). Germline CDR1 is LGHNA and CDR2 is YSLEER. The CDR3 spans 15 residues. The CDR3 spells CASSAGRGGVNGQFF. The CDR3, as DNA: TGCGCCAGCAGCGCGGGGCGCGGAGGAGTCAATGGGCAGTTCTTC.

The CDR3 reads CASSSPGLGAFF. The CDR3 coding sequence is TGTGCCAGCAGTTCGCCAGGACTTGGAGCTTTCTTT. The genes are TRBV6-5 and TRBJ1-1; D ambiguous. Trimming stripped 4 bases from V and 10 bases from J, with 13 bases between. The germline V gene encodes CDR1 MNHEY and CDR2 SVGAGI. This CDR3 spans 12 amino acids.

The genes are TRBV18 and TRBJ2-7; 10 bases match TRBD1. The CDR3 extends over 14 amino acids. After removal of 6 bases from V and 5 bases from J, the junction contained 7 bases not matched to a gene. CDR1 KGHSH and CDR2 LQKENI come from the germline V gene. CDR3 DNA: TGTGCCAGCTCTGGGGACAGGGGAGGGAACGAGCAGTACTTC. It specifies CASSGDRGGNEQYF.

This clone has a single count. The V gene is TRBV5-1, the J gene TRBJ2-3; 12 bases align to TRBD2. Unmatched junction bases numbered 6, after V lost 3 bases and J lost 1 base. The CDR3 sequence is 17 residues long. Germline V lookup: CDR1 SGHRS, CDR2 YFSETQ. The CDR3 nucleotides read TGCGCCAGCAGCTCCCGGACTAGCGGGATCGGCACAGATACGCAGTATTTT. This encodes CASSSRTSGIGTDTQYF.

With regard to this clone: A read error may account for a junction end that differs from germline. The chain couples TRBV7-7 to TRBJ2-2; TRBD2 aligns across 8 bases. Germline values: CDR1 SSHAT, CDR2 FNYEAQ (reference sequence). This CDR3 has 18 residues. The chain's CDR3 is CASSLAGVAGPNTGELFF. The CDR3 bases are TGTGCTAGCAGCTTAGCAGGGGTAGCGGGACCGAACACCGGGGAGCTGTTTTTT.

The CDR3 region has the DNA TGTGCCAGCAGCGAACAGGGGGCGCCTGGAAACACCATATATTTT. It translates to CASSEQGAPGNTIYF. The chain uses TRBV11-2 and TRBJ1-3; TRBD1 matches 9 bases. This CDR3 has 15 amino acids. Germline-derived CDR1 and CDR2 are SGHAT and FQNNGV. The junction had 4 bases not matched to a gene; V was cut back by 5 bases and J by 2 bases.